What follows is one T cell receptor (beta chain) and its context. What it binds is unknown. V was shortened by 0 bases and J by 3 bases, with 6 bases between the two germline ends. The CDR3 loop spans 13 amino acids. Germline V gene lookup returns CDR1 SGHRS and CDR2 YFSETQ. This sample stems from a study of beta chain features in type 1 diabetes. Study-wide background: Examination spanned about 110 million sorted cells from all samples.

Study results and caveats: Moderate but significant shortening of TCRB CDR3s was recorded in all four CD4+ subsets from Type 1 diabetes patients. Highly expressing activated T cells could be over-counted with a cDNA template.

The sequenced template was cDNA made from the entire isolated RNA. About 3.6 million reads were obtained on average from naive, central memory and regulatory T cell samples. Generated by immunoSEQ multiplex PCR, the TCRdb table keeps only in-frame clones and is missing some. There are 300,000 to 450,000 clones in the sample; roughly a tenth occur only once, and 0.6% lies in the top ten. The rearrangement uses TRBV5-1 and TRBJ1-2, with D perhaps matching TRBD1 (5 bases). The source of this sequence is a man aged 25-45 years with type 1 diabetes. The sequenced sample was central memory CD4+ T cells from blood. CDR3: CASSLVQDYGYTF. CDR3 coding DNA: TGCGCCAGCAGCTTGGTACAGGACTATGGCTACACCTTC.